Below, one T cell receptor (beta chain) is given with its context. The antigen is unknown. The CDR3 runs 19 residues. V gave up 6 bases and J gave up 13 bases; unmatched junction bases: 27. Germline CDR1 and CDR2: SEHNR and FQNEAQ (reference sequence). From approximately 430 ng of RNA, a library with molecular barcoded alpha/delta and beta/gamma adaptors was made. TCRdb re-derived calls from the reads in MiXCR, one entry per CDR3 protein. The sample contains over 90,000 distinct CDR3 sequences, 20% to 25% of which appear only once. This sample stems from a study of read filtering for tumor transcriptome and immune sequencing. Study-level information: Whole-transcriptome libraries were prepared after DNase treatment.

Points from the study as a whole: In IR-seq, single-read clonotypes were about 80% of clonotypes but approximately 3.5% of reads.

This TCR derives from a donor aged 40 or older with multiple myeloma. Material for sequencing was a population of CD138-negative cells sorted from bone marrow. The chain couples TRBV7-9 to TRBJ2-1; 10 bases map to TRBD1. CDR3 residues: CASRARDRGFYSSYNGQFF. CDR3 coding DNA: TGTGCCAGCAGAGCCCGGGACAGGGGCTTCTATAGCTCCTACAATGGACAGTTCTTC.